These 30 T cell receptor beta chains originate from one sample sequenced in a study of response to subunit inactivated influenza vaccine. In TCRdb, the RT-PCR reads were re-called with MiXCR into one record per CDR3 protein. This repertoire shows more than 450,000 distinct CDR3 sequences, about 7.6% found once; its top ten account for 10% to 15%. This sample comprised PBMCs from blood, obtained less than 30 months after vaccination. Receptors originate from a man aged 45-69 years who received an inactivated influenza vaccine.

This clonotype was seen ten or more times. V gene TRBV7-9 combines with J gene TRBJ2-1; D is perhaps TRBD1 or TRBD2 (6 bases each). V lost 5 bases and J lost 9, with 17 bases in between. The CDR3 is 14 amino acids. Germline lookup yields CDR1 SEHNR and CDR2 FQNEAQ (reference sequence). The CDR3 protein is CASSPGAGRSEQFF. CDR3 DNA sequence: TGTGCCAGCAGCCCGGGGGCCGGGCGCAGTGAGCAGTTCTTC.

This clonotype appeared a few times. The CDR3 spells CASSAQPFIEQFF. The CDR3 bases are TGTGCCAGTAGTGCTCAACCTTTTATCGAGCAGTTCTTC. This rearrangement joins TRBV19 to TRBJ2-1; no clear D. Germline loops: CDR1 LNHDA, CDR2 SQIVND (reference sequence). The CDR3 is 13 amino acids. The ends were cut back, 5 bases at V and 10 bases at J, with 15 bases in the middle.

This clonotype has a handful of counts. This chain joins TRBV5-5 and TRBJ2-2; D is possibly TRBD1 (6 bases). This CDR3 is 15 amino acids long. Trimming took off 6 bases at V and 1 base at J, with 13 bases between the two ends. Germline V gene sequence: CDR1 SGHKS, CDR2 YYEKEE (reference sequence). The CDR3 DNA reads as TGTGCCAGCACGACCCAGGGGTGGAACACCGGGGAGCTGTTTTTT. It encodes CASTTQGWNTGELFF.

This clonotype showed up many times. V and J are TRBV2 and TRBJ1-1; TRBD1 aligns across 7 bases. The germline V gene encodes CDR1 SNHLY and CDR2 FYNNEI. The V segment lost 4 bases and the J segment 4 bases; nucleotides outside the gene matches: 6. CDR3 length: 14 residues. DNA for the CDR3: TGTGCCAGCAGTGCACAGGGGTCTAGCACTGAAGCTTTCTTT. Amino acid sequence: CASSAQGSSTEAFF.

About this clonotype itself: One end of the junction is discordant with germline, which a read error may explain. The chain has TRBV5-8 and TRBJ2-7; tentative D call: TRBD1 (5 bases). Germline V gives CDR1 SGHTS, CDR2 YDEGEE. The CDR3 has 12 amino acids. The CDR3 sequence is CPSSPDSYEQYF. CDR3 nucleotides: TGTCCCAGCAGCCCCGACAGCTACGAGCAGTACTTC.

This clonotype was observed a few times. The rearrangement joins TRBV20-1 to TRBJ1-6; no clear D gene. Per germline, CDR1 DFQATT and CDR2 SNEGSKA (reference sequence). Trimming pared 2 bases from V and 7 bases from J, leaving 18 bases between. CDR3 length equals 16 residues. The DNA of the CDR3 is TGCAGTGCTAGATTAATTCCGGGTAGTAGCAATTCACCCCTCCACTTT. It specifies CSARLIPGSSNSPLHF.

A few counts support this clonotype. The chain joins TRBV20-1 to TRBJ2-1; 9 bases map to TRBD1. The length of the CDR3 is 15 residues. Germline V gives CDR1 DFQATT, CDR2 SNEGSKA (reference sequence). V shed 6 bases and J 7 bases; nucleotides not matched to a gene: 13. In DNA form, the CDR3 reads TGCAGTGCCAATTCGGGACAGGGTTTTGTTAATGAGCAGTTCTTC. The encoded protein is CSANSGQGFVNEQFF.

This clonotype turned up a few times. The rearrangement joins TRBV20-1 to TRBJ2-2, with 9 bases matching TRBD2. Germline-derived CDR1 and CDR2 are DFQATT and SNEGSKA (reference sequence). CDR3 length: 15 amino acids. J gave up 0 bases and V 6 bases, and 5 bases lay outside the gene matches. For the CDR3, the DNA is TGCAGTGCCCAGCGGGGGGAACCGAACACCGGGGAGCTGTTTTTT. It yields the protein CSAQRGEPNTGELFF.

This clonotype was detected a few times. The chain couples TRBV20-1 to TRBJ1-4; D is possibly TRBD1 (5 bases). The V and J ends lost 2 bases and 2 bases respectively, with 18 bases between them. The CDR3 length is 17 residues. Germline V CDR1 and CDR2: DFQATT, SNEGSKA (reference sequence). The CDR3 here is CSARRGGNWRTNEKLFF. The CDR3 DNA sequence: TGCAGTGCTAGAAGGGGAGGGAATTGGCGGACTAATGAAAAACTGTTTTTT.

The gene calls are TRBV20-1 and TRBJ1-5, with D uncertain. Looked up from germline, CDR1 is DFQATT and CDR2 is SNEGSKA (reference sequence). CDR3 length: 13 amino acids. V lost 3 bases, J lost 2 bases, and 8 bases lay in between. Written as DNA, the CDR3 is TGCAGTGCTAGGACGAAAGGCAATCAGCCCCAGCATTTT. Its translation: CSARTKGNQPQHF.

This chain uses TRBV7-9 with TRBJ2-2; tentative D call: TRBD2 (6 bases). Between the trimmed V and J ends, which lost 7 bases and 3 bases, there was a span of 15 bases. Germline CDR1 is SEHNR and CDR2 is FQNEAQ (reference sequence). This CDR3 region has 15 residues. The CDR3 region is CASTSVRGYTGELFF. The CDR3 nucleotides are TGTGCCAGCACCTCAGTACGGGGGTACACCGGGGAGCTGTTTTTT.

This clonotype was observed many times. The rearrangement links TRBV4-2 to TRBJ1-2; D might be TRBD1 (5 bases). Trimming took 3 bases from V and 7 from J, leaving 36 bases between them. The length of the CDR3 is 21 residues. Germline loops: CDR1 LGHNA, CDR2 YNFKEQ. The CDR3 here is CASSHLDVHPGLILRASGYTF. In DNA, the CDR3 is TGTGCCAGCAGCCATCTCGATGTCCACCCGGGACTCATTCTTCGGGCTAGTGGCTACACCTTC.

Ten or more counts support this clonotype. Written as DNA, the CDR3 is TGCAGCGCGACACACTACAATGAGCAGTTCTTC. Translated, it gives CSATHYNEQFF. The chain has TRBV29-1 and TRBJ2-1, with D hard to call. With 7 bases removed from V and 3 bases from J, the gap between germline ends came to 7 bases. Looked up from germline, CDR1 is SQVTM and CDR2 is ANQGSEA. The CDR3 covers 11 residues.

This clonotype was found many times. The V and J genes are TRBV7-9 and TRBJ2-6, with no clear D. Trimming took off 9 bases at V and 0 bases at J, with 6 bases between the two ends. This CDR3 is 13 amino acids long. CDR1 is SEHNR, CDR2 FQNEAQ, per germline (reference sequence). The CDR3 bases are TGTGCCAGTGGAGACTCTGGGGCCAACGTCCTGACTTTC. Translation gives CASGDSGANVLTF.

This clonotype was seen a handful of times. The chain uses TRBV5-1 and TRBJ1-2; no definite D call. Germline V lookup: CDR1 SGHRS, CDR2 YFSETQ. The CDR3 extends over 14 amino acids. V was clipped by 4 bases and J by 2 bases, with 12 bases between them. The CDR3 coding sequence is TGCGCCAGCAGCCCGGGTCCGGAAAACTATGGCTACACCTTC. This translates into CASSPGPENYGYTF.

The chain couples TRBV5-1 to TRBJ2-3; D call uncertain. Germline loops: CDR1 SGHRS, CDR2 YFSETQ. The CDR3 is 14 amino acids. V lost 0 bases and J lost 4, with 9 bases in between. The chain's CDR3 is CASSLAAGPDTQYF. CDR3 sequence (DNA): TGCGCCAGCAGCTTGGCCGCTGGGCCAGATACGCAGTATTTT.

There are many counts of this clonotype. The rearrangement uses TRBV21-1 and TRBJ2-3. TRBV21-1 is a pseudogene segment. There are 16 residues in the CDR3. The CDR3 nucleotides are TGTGCCAGCAGCAAAGTCGACAAACTTGGCACAGATACGCAGTATTTT. Amino acid sequence: CASSKVDKLGTDTQYF.

The chain uses TRBV6-5 and TRBJ2-5; a possible D gene is TRBD2 (6 bases). The CDR3 consists of 16 residues. V was shortened by 0 bases and J by 2 bases, with 13 bases between the two germline ends. Germline V CDR1 and CDR2: MNHEY, SVGAGI. CDR3 loop: CASSYSAGTLQETQYF. In DNA form, the CDR3 reads TGTGCCAGCAGTTACTCTGCGGGAACCCTACAAGAGACCCAGTACTTC.

This chain links TRBV20-1 with TRBJ2-3; maybe TRBD2 (5 bases). Germline CDR1 reads DFQATT; CDR2 reads SNEGSKA (reference sequence). The germline V and J ends were trimmed by 2 bases and 9 bases, with 12 bases remaining between them. This CDR3 spans 12 amino acids. CDR3 residues: CSARRTSATQYF. Here the CDR3 DNA reads TGCAGTGCTAGACGTACTAGTGCCACGCAGTATTTT.

The table lists this clonotype with a few counts. The gene calls are TRBV6-1 and TRBJ1-2; tentative D call: TRBD1 (6 bases). The V gene's germline CDR1 is MNHNS and CDR2 SASEGT. V shed 6 bases and J shed 3 bases, with 11 bases lying between them. The CDR3 covers 13 residues. The DNA for the CDR3 is TGTGCCAGCAGCTCAGGGGTCGACTATGGCTACACCTTC. Translation gives CASSSGVDYGYTF.

This clonotype was observed at least ten times. V and J are TRBV5-1 and TRBJ2-7, with D unresolved. Trimming removed 0 bases at V and 1 base at J, with 8 bases between. The CDR3 spans 14 residues. Germline V gives CDR1 SGHRS, CDR2 YFSETQ. CDR3 coding DNA: TGCGCCAGCAGCTTGGGGCCAGCATCCTACGAGCAGTACTTC. Translating gives CASSLGPASYEQYF.

This clonotype was detected only a few times. The V and J genes are TRBV18 and TRBJ1-2; D is uncertain. The CDR3 is 14 residues long. V lost 6 bases and J lost 3, with 14 bases in between. The V gene's germline CDR1 is KGHSH and CDR2 LQKENI. In nucleotides, the CDR3 is TGTGCCAGCTCGCCAGGCGTAGGTGACTATGGCTACACCTTC. It specifies CASSPGVGDYGYTF.

This clonotype was detected ten times or more. V usage is TRBV4-1 and J usage is TRBJ1-2; 7 nucleotides align to TRBD1. Germline loops: CDR1 MGHRA, CDR2 YSYEKL. J was trimmed by 2 bases and V by 5 bases; bases with no gene match: 5. This CDR3 is built from 14 residues. This CDR3 reads CASSYSTGNYGYTF. In DNA, the CDR3 is TGCGCCAGCAGCTACTCGACAGGGAACTATGGCTACACCTTC.

Many counts were recorded for this clonotype. This chain links TRBV29-1 with TRBJ2-1, with a weak D call TRBD1 (6 bases). Trimming shortened V by 0 bases and J by 3 bases, and 12 bases separated the two germline ends. CDR1 is SQVTM and CDR2 is ANQGSEA in the germline V gene. This CDR3 contains 15 residues. CDR3 loop: CSVEDGTTDYNEQFF. CDR3 in DNA: TGCAGCGTTGAAGATGGGACAACGGACTACAATGAGCAGTTCTTC.

The chain has TRBV2 and TRBJ1-5, with D possibly being TRBD1 (6 bases). This CDR3 has 16 amino acids. Trimming removed 3 bases at V and 2 bases at J, with 14 bases between. CDR1 is SNHLY, CDR2 FYNNEI, per germline. The CDR3 here is CASSEGAGGGNQPQHF. The CDR3 DNA reads TGTGCCAGCAGTGAGGGGGCCGGAGGTGGCAATCAGCCCCAGCATTTT.

Many counts were recorded for this clonotype. The V call is TRBV20-1, the J call TRBJ2-5, with D perhaps TRBD2 (5 bases). Germline CDR1 DFQATT, CDR2 SNEGSKA (reference sequence). This CDR3 has 13 amino acids. The V gene lost 6 bases and the J gene lost 5 bases, with 16 bases spanning the gap. The CDR3 DNA reads TGCAGTGCCTCGGACGGGGTTGGGGAGACCCAGTACTTC. It translates to CSASDGVGETQYF.

This clonotype came up many times. The chain employs TRBV12-3 or TRBV12-4 and TRBJ1-1, with D tentatively TRBD1 (6 bases). V shed 3 bases and J shed 4 bases, with 12 bases lying between them. This CDR3 region has 14 residues. The CDR3 loop is CASSFGGAITEAFF. DNA for the CDR3: TGTGCCAGCAGTTTCGGGGGGGCCATCACTGAAGCTTTCTTT.

The V call is TRBV11-1, the J call TRBJ2-1; D uncertain. Trimming took 2 bases from V and 3 from J, leaving 11 bases between them. The CDR3 is 15 residues long. Looked up from germline, CDR1 is SGHAT and CDR2 is FQDESV (reference sequence). The CDR3 bases are TGTGCCAGCAGCTTAAGTCCGGCAGGCTACAATGAGCAGTTCTTC. Translation: CASSLSPAGYNEQFF.

The V gene is TRBV20-1, the J gene TRBJ2-1; tentatively, D is TRBD2 (5 bases). With 4 bases removed from V and 0 bases from J, the gap between germline ends came to 10 bases. The germline gives CDR1 DFQATT, CDR2 SNEGSKA (reference sequence). The CDR3 runs to 14 residues. The CDR3 spells CSATTGSSYNEQFF. CDR3 nucleotides: TGCAGTGCTACGACTGGGAGCTCCTACAATGAGCAGTTCTTC.

V gene TRBV21-1 combines with J gene TRBJ2-1. TRBV21-1 is marked as a pseudogene. The CDR3 runs to 15 residues. The CDR3 here is CASSKETGIFNEQFF. The CDR3 DNA reads TGTGCCAGCAGCAAAGAGACGGGCATATTCAATGAGCAGTTCTTC.